Presented here are 4 T cell receptor beta chains from one specimen sequenced in a study of shared clonotypes between healthy human individuals (dated by TCRdb to between 2020 and 2021). The library was prepared using the immunoSEQ multiplex PCR assay. Here the immuneACCESS table is served through TCRdb, limited to in-frame sequences with V and J called. Missing clones are a known gap in these copies; in checked studies unresolved V genes cover under half, and the rest lacks a known reason. The sample table contains 850,000 to 1,100,000 clones; only one count was recorded for about 72% of them. Of the sample, more than 0.85% is held by the ten largest clones. The material sequenced was memory CD4+ T cells from PBMCs. According to the study, the label for this sample's cell subset or site signals: CD45RA-negative fraction. Receptors originate from a man younger than 35 in good health. Some clones in this sample may be carry-over from other donors' samples.

Details on this clone: This clone may be a read error of a much larger clone one base away. The sample carries other DNA sequences with the same CDR3. The gene calls are TRBV30 and TRBJ2-3; D not resolved. Deletions cut 1 base from V and 3 bases from J, with 2 bases between. CDR3 length equals 11 residues. Germline-derived CDR1 and CDR2 are GTSNPN and SVGIG (reference sequence). CDR3 sequence reads: CAWSATDTQYF. CDR3 nucleotide sequence: TGTGCCTGGAGTGCAACAGATACGCAGTATTTT.

The chain links TRBV21-1 to TRBJ2-5; TRBD2 is the table's D call, not checked against the DNA. TRBV21-1 is a pseudogene locus. This CDR3 region has 13 residues. CDR3 in amino acids: CASSKAGGETQYF. The CDR3, as DNA: TGTGCCAGCAGCAAGGCTGGGGGGGAGACCCAGTACTTC.

This chain links TRBV6-5 with TRBJ1-4, with 9 nucleotides matching TRBD1. CDR1 is MNHEY and CDR2 is SVGAGI in the germline V gene. There are 13 residues in the CDR3. Trimming at V came to 5 bases and at J to 7 bases, leaving 2 bases not matched to a gene. The CDR3 sequence: CASSGTGSEKLFF. The CDR3 DNA is TGTGCCAGCAGTGGGACAGGGAGTGAAAAACTGTTTTTT.

V gene TRBV27 combines with J gene TRBJ2-6; TRBD1 matches 9 bases. J was trimmed by 2 bases and V by 1 base; bases with no gene match: 0. The CDR3 loop spans 16 amino acids. The germline gives CDR1 MNHEY, CDR2 SMNVEV (reference sequence). The CDR3 DNA is TGTGCCAGCAGTTTATGGACAGGGGCTGGGGCCAACGTCCTGACTTTC. It codes for CASSLWTGAGANVLTF.